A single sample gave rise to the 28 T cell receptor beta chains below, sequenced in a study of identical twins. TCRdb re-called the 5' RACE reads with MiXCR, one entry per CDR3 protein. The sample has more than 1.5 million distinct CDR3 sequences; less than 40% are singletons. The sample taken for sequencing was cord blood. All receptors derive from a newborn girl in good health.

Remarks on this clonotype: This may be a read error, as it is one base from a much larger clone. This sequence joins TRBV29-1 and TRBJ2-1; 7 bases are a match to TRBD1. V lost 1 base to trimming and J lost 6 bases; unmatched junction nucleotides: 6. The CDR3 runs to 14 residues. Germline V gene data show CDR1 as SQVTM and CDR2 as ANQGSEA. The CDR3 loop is CSVEGAGGSNEQFF. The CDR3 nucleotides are TGCAGCGTTGAAGGGGCAGGGGGTAGCAATGAGCAGTTCTTC.

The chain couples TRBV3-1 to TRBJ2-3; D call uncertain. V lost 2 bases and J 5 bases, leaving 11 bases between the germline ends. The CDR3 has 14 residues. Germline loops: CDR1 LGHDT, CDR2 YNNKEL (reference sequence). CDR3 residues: CASSQLASQDTQYF. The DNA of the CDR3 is TGTGCCAGCAGCCAACTGGCCTCACAAGATACGCAGTATTTT.

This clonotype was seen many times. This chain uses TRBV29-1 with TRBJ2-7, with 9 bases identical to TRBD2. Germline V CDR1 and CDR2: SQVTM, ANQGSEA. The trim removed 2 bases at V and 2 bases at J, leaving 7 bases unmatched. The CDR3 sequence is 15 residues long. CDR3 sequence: CSVELAGISTYEQYF. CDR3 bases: TGCAGCGTTGAACTAGCGGGAATTTCAACCTACGAGCAGTACTTC.

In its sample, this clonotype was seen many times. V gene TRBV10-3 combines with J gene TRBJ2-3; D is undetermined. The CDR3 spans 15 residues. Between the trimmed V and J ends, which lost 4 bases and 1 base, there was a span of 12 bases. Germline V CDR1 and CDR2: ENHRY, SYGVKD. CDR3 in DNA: TGTGCCATCAGTGCCCGAGGTGGAGGCACAGATACGCAGTATTTT. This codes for CAISARGGGTDTQYF.

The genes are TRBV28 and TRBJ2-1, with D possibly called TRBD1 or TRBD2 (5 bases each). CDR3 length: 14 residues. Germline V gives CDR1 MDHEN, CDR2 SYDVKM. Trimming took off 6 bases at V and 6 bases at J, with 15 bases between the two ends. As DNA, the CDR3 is TGTGCCAGCAGCTTAGGTGGGGACCTCAATGAGCAGTTCTTC. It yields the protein CASSLGGDLNEQFF.

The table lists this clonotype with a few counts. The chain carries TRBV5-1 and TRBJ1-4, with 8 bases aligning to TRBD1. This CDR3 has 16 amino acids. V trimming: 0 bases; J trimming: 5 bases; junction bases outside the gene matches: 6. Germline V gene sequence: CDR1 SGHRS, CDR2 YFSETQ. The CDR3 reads CASSLATGTGNEKLFF. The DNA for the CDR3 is TGCGCCAGCAGCTTGGCGACCGGGACAGGAAATGAAAAACTGTTTTTT.

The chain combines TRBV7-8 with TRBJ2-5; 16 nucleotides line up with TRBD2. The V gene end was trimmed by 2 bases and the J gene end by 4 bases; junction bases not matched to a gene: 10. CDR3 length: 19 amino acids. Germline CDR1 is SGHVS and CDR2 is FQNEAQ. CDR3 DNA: TGTGCCAGCAGCTTAATATTAGGGACTAGCGGGAGGGTGGCAGAGACCCAGTACTTC. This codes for CASSLILGTSGRVAETQYF.

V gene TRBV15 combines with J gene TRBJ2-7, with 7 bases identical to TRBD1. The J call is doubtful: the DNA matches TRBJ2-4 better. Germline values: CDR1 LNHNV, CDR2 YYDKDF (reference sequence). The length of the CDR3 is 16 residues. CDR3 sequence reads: CATSRDLPQGVNIQYF. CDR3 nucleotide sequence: TGTGCCACCAGCAGAGATCTTCCCCAGGGGGTAAACATTCAGTACTTC.

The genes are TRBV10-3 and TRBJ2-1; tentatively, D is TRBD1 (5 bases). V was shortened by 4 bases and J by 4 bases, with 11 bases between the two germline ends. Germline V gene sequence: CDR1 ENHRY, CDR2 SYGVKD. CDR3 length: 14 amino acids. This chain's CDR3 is CAISAPTGYNEQFF. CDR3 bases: TGTGCCATCAGTGCCCCCACAGGTTACAATGAGCAGTTCTTC.

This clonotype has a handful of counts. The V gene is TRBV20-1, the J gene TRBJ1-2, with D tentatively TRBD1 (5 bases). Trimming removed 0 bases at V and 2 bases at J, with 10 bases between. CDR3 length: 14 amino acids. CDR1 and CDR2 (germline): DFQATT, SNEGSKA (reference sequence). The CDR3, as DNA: TGCAGTGCTAGAGAGGGGGGTTCCAACTATGGCTACACCTTC. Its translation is CSAREGGSNYGYTF.

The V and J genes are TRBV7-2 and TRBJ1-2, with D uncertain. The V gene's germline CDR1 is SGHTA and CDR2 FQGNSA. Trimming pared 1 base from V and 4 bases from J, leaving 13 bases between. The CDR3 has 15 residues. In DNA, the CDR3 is TGTGCCAGCAGCTTAGTTCTTTGGGGTATCTATGGCTACACCTTC. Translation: CASSLVLWGIYGYTF.

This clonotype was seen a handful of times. The CDR3 region has the DNA TGCGCCAGCAGCCAACCACAGGGGGTGGGGACAGATACGCAGTATTTT. Its translation is CASSQPQGVGTDTQYF. The genes are TRBV4-1 and TRBJ2-3, with 8 bases aligning to TRBD1. The CDR3 sequence is 16 residues long. Germline V lookup: CDR1 MGHRA, CDR2 YSYEKL. J gave up 3 bases and V 2 bases, and 7 bases lay outside the gene matches.

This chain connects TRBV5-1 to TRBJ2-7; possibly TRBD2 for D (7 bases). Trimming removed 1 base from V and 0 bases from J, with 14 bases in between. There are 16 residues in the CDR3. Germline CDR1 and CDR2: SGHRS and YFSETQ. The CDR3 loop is CASSLRAGADSYEQYF. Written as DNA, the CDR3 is TGCGCCAGCAGCTTGCGGGCGGGGGCGGACTCCTACGAGCAGTACTTC.

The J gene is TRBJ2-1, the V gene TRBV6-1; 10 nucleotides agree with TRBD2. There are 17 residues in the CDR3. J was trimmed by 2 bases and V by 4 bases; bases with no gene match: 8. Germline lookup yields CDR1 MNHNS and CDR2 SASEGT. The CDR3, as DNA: TGTGCCAGCAGTGTACTAGCGGGATACTATACCTACAATGAGCAGTTCTTC. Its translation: CASSVLAGYYTYNEQFF.

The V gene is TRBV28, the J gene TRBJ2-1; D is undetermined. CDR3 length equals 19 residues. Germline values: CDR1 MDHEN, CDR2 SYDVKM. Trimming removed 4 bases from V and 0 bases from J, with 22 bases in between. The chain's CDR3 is CASSSYPTTATLSYNEQFF. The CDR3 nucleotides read TGTGCCAGCAGTTCCTACCCTACTACTGCTACACTCTCCTACAATGAGCAGTTCTTC.

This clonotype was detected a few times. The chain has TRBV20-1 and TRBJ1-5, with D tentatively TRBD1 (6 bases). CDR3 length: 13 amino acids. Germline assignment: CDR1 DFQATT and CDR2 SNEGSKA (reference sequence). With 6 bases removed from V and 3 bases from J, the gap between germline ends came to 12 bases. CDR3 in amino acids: CSARRDINQPQHF. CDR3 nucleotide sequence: TGCAGTGCCCGCCGGGACATCAATCAGCCCCAGCATTTT.

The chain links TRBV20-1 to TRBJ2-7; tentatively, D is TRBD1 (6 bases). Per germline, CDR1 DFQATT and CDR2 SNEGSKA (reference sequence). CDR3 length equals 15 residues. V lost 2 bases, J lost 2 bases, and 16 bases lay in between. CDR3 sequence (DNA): TGCAGTGCTAGAACTCAAGGCCGGGACACCTACGAGCAGTACTTC. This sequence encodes CSARTQGRDTYEQYF.

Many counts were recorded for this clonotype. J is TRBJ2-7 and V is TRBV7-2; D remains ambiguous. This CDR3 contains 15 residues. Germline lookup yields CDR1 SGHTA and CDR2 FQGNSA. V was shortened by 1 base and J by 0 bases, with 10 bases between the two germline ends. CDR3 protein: CASSLDFSSSYEQYF. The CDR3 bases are TGTGCCAGCAGCTTAGACTTCTCGAGCTCCTACGAGCAGTACTTC.

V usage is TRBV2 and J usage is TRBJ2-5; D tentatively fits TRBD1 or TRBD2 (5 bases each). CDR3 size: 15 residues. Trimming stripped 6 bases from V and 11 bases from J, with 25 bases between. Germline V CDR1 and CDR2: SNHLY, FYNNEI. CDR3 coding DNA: TGTGCCAGCAGCGAATCATCCGGGACCCTTAATGAGCAGTACTTC. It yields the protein CASSESSGTLNEQYF.

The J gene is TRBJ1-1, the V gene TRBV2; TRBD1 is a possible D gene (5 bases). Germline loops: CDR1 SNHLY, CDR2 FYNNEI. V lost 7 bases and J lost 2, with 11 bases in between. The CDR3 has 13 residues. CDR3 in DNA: TGTGCCAGCACCCGGGGACTTAACACTGAAGCTTTCTTT. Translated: CASTRGLNTEAFF.

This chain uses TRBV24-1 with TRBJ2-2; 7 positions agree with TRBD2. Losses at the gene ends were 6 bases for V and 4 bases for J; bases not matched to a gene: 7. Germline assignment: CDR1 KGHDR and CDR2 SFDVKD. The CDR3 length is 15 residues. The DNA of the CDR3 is TGTGCCACCAGTCGGGGAGGGTATGGCACCGGGGAGCTGTTTTTT. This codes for CATSRGGYGTGELFF.

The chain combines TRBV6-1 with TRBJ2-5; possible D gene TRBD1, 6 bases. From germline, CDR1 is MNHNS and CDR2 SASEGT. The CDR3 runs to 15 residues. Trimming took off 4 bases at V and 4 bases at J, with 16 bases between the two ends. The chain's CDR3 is CASSGIQGELETQYF. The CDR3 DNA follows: TGTGCCAGCAGTGGAATACAGGGAGAGCTAGAGACCCAGTACTTC.

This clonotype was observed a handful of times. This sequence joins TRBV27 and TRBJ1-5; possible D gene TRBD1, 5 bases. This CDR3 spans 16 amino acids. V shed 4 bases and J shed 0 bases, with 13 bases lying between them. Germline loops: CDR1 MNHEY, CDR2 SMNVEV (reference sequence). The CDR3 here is CASSSGTPYSNQPQHF. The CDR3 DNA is TGTGCCAGCAGTTCCGGGACGCCGTATAGCAATCAGCCCCAGCATTTT.

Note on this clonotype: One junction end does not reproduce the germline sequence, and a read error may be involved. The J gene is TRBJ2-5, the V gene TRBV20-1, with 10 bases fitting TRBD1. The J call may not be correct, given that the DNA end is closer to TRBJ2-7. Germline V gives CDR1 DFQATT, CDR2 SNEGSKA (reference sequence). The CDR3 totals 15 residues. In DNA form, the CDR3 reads TGCAGTACTAGAGCACCGACAGGGGGCTGGAACGAGCAGTACTTC. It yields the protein CSTRAPTGGWNEQYF.

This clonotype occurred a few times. The CDR3 coding sequence is TGCGCCAGCAGCTTCGAACAGGGGATCTACAATGAGCAGTTCTTC. This gives the protein CASSFEQGIYNEQFF. The gene calls are TRBV5-1 and TRBJ2-1, with TRBD1 matching over 7 bases. The length of the CDR3 is 15 residues. The junction had 5 bases not matched to a gene; V was cut back by 2 bases and J by 3 bases. Germline V gene lookup returns CDR1 SGHRS and CDR2 YFSETQ.

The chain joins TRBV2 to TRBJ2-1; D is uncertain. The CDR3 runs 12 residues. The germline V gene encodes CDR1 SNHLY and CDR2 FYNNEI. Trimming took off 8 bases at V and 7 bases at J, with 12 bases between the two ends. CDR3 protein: CASQARRNEQFF. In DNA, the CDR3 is TGTGCCAGCCAGGCCCGCAGGAATGAGCAGTTCTTC.

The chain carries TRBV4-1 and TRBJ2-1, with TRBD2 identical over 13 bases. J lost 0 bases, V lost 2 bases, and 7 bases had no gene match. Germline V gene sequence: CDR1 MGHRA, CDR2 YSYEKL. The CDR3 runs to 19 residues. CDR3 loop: CASSQSGLAGASSYNEQFF. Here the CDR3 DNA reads TGCGCCAGCAGCCAATCCGGACTAGCGGGGGCGAGCTCCTACAATGAGCAGTTCTTC.

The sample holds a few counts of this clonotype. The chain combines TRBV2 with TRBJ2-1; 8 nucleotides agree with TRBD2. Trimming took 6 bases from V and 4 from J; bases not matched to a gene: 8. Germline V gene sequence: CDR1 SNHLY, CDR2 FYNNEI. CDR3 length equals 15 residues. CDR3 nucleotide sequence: TGTGCCAGCAGAATCCGACTAGCGCCATACAATGAGCAGTTCTTC. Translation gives CASRIRLAPYNEQFF.